A selection of T cell receptor beta chains follows, all from one sample in a study of T cell repertoires in cytomegalovirus infection. TCRdb re-called the reads with MiXCR, one entry per CDR3 protein. The sample comprises fewer than 200,000 distinct CDR3 sequences, roughly 9.8% of which are singletons, and about 4.6% rests with the top ten. Sequencing was performed on PBMCs. Every receptor here comes from a human donor in good health (CMV status not recorded). Some clones in this sample may be carry-over from other donors' samples. Both conserved end residues are part of each CDR3. A D gene is named only where the DNA matches it firmly. Only part of the rows carry a size: once, few, many, or a class if the clone is expanded.

D gene	V gene	clone size	J gene	CDR3 protein	CDR3 DNA
TRBD1	TRBV5-4	few	TRBJ2-7	CASSLEATGGFLYEQYF	TGTGCCAGCAGCTTGGAGGCGACAGGGGGTTTCCTCTACGAGCAGTACTTC
TRBD2	TRBV20-1	NA	TRBJ2-7	CSATRLAGLSYEQYF	TGCAGTGCTACAAGACTAGCGGGCCTCTCCTACGAGCAGTACTTC
NA	TRBV2	few	TRBJ2-7	CASSGTRDSTYEQYF	TGTGCCAGCAGTGGAACGAGGGACTCCACCTACGAGCAGTACTTC
NA	TRBV6-1	NA	TRBJ1-5	CASSEWVARNRPQHF	TGTGCCAGCAGTGAATGGGTTGCTCGGAATCGGCCCCAGCATTTT
NA	TRBV4-2	many	TRBJ2-7	CASSQVGDQTYEQYF	TGTGCCAGCAGCCAAGTGGGGGACCAAACCTACGAGCAGTACTTC
TRBD1	TRBV18	NA	TRBJ1-6	CASSPGQAPSPLHF	TGTGCCAGCTCACCGGGACAGGCCCCTTCACCCCTCCACTTT
TRBD2	TRBV29-1	few	TRBJ2-1	CSVETSEKYNEQFF	TGCAGCGTTGAGACTAGCGAGAAGTACAATGAGCAGTTCTTC
NA	TRBV20-1	many	TRBJ2-3	CSAIRWLATDTQYF	TGCAGTGCTATCCGATGGTTAGCGACAGATACGCAGTATTTT
NA	TRBV10-3	many	TRBJ1-3	CAIRIDVDSGNTIYF	TGTGCCATCAGGATTGACGTTGACTCTGGAAACACCATATATTTT
NA	TRBV12-3/TRBV12-4	many	TRBJ2-7	CASSKPGPTFSEQYF	TGTGCCAGCAGTAAACCGGGACCCACCTTCTCCGAGCAGTACTTC
TRBD1	TRBV7-9	many	TRBJ1-4	CASSPPGQMNEKLFF	TGTGCCAGCAGCCCACCGGGACAGATGAATGAAAAACTGTTTTTT
NA	TRBV2	many	TRBJ2-7	CASTLADSYEQYF	TGTGCCAGCACCCTAGCGGACAGCTACGAGCAGTACTTC
TRBD2	TRBV6-1	many	TRBJ2-1	CASSERTSGGNEQFF	TGTGCCAGCAGTGAAAGAACTAGCGGGGGCAATGAGCAGTTCTTC
TRBD1	TRBV28	many	TRBJ2-7	CASSVDRYVYEQYF	TGTGCCAGCAGTGTGGACAGGTATGTCTACGAGCAGTACTTC
NA	TRBV7-8	many	TRBJ1-5	CASSYAGHGNQPQHF	TGTGCCAGCAGTTACGCAGGGCATGGCAATCAGCCCCAGCATTTT
NA	TRBV7-2	many	TRBJ1-2	CASSTLDRPVAYGYTF	TGTGCCAGCAGCACCCTCGACAGGCCCGTCGCCTATGGCTACACCTTC
NA	TRBV2	NA	TRBJ1-6	CASSLQEYSPLHF	TGTGCCAGCAGTCTACAGGAGTATTCACCCCTCCACTTT
NA	TRBV6-6	few	TRBJ1-6	CASSYSRRQLNSPLHF	TGTGCCAGCAGTTACTCGAGGAGGCAGCTTAATTCACCCCTCCACTTT
NA	TRBV5-6	many	TRBJ2-5	CASSPRLDETQYF	TGTGCCAGCAGCCCGAGACTAGATGAGACCCAGTACTTC
NA	TRBV5-6	few	TRBJ2-2	CASSADLLPTGELFF	TGTGCCAGCAGCGCCGATCTACTCCCTACCGGGGAGCTGTTTTTT
NA	TRBV7-6	many	TRBJ1-1	CASSSLGGVRNTEAFF	TGTGCCAGCAGCTCCCTGGGAGGGGTGAGGAACACTGAAGCTTTCTTT
TRBD1	TRBV24-1	many	TRBJ1-5	CATSGQGDQPQHF	TGTGCCACCAGTGGACAGGGGGATCAGCCCCAGCATTTT
TRBD2	TRBV20-1	NA	TRBJ2-1	CSARRRLAGGGNEQFF	TGCAGTGCTAGAAGACGACTAGCGGGAGGGGGCAATGAGCAGTTCTTC
NA	TRBV28	many	TRBJ1-5	CASEAGGNQPQHF	TGTGCCAGCGAAGCGGGTGGCAATCAGCCCCAGCATTTT
NA	TRBV14	few	TRBJ1-1	CASSQVLDTEAFF	TGTGCCAGCAGCCAAGTTTTGGACACTGAAGCTTTCTTT
NA	TRBV15	many	TRBJ2-1	CATSRADNNEQFF	TGTGCCACCAGCAGAGCCGATAACAATGAGCAGTTCTTC
TRBD1	TRBV7-2	many	TRBJ1-1	CASSLVSRGGAEAFF	TGTGCCAGCAGCTTAGTTTCCAGGGGGGGCGCTGAAGCTTTCTTT
NA	TRBV29-1	few	TRBJ1-1	CSVVQGNEAFF	TGCAGCGTAGTACAGGGCAACGAAGCTTTCTTT
NA	TRBV28	many	TRBJ2-1	CASSFPGAGNEQFF	TGTGCCAGCAGTTTCCCCGGGGCTGGCAATGAGCAGTTCTTC
NA	TRBV11-2	few	TRBJ2-5	CASSLVVGHNQETQYF	TGTGCCAGCAGCTTAGTTGTTGGGCATAACCAAGAGACCCAGTACTTC
NA	TRBV2	many	TRBJ2-1	CASSAEELGQLFF	TGTGCCAGCTCGGCGGAGGAACTTGGTCAGCTGTTCTTC
NA	TRBV20-1	many	TRBJ1-2	CSASQAIPAQLHPYGYTF	TGCAGTGCTAGTCAGGCGATCCCCGCCCAGCTTCACCCCTATGGCTACACCTTC
NA	TRBV7-2	many	TRBJ2-2	CASSFQPGTGELFF	TGTGCCAGCAGCTTTCAGCCGGGGACCGGGGAGCTGTTTTTT
NA	TRBV18	many	TRBJ1-3	CASSPPKGRSGNTIYF	TGTGCCAGCTCACCACCGAAGGGGCGCTCTGGAAACACCATATATTTT
TRBD2	TRBV12-3/TRBV12-4	few	TRBJ2-7	CASSTRTSGRPREYEQYF	TGTGCCAGCAGTACCCGGACTAGCGGGAGGCCCAGGGAATACGAGCAGTACTTC
NA	TRBV7-2	many	TRBJ1-3	CASSSQTGGLGNTIYF	TGTGCCAGCAGCTCGCAGACAGGCGGACTAGGAAACACCATATATTTT
TRBD1	TRBV7-2	few	TRBJ2-3	CASSLGQGGVTDTQYF	TGTGCCAGCAGCTTAGGACAGGGGGGAGTCACAGATACGCAGTATTTT
TRBD1	TRBV27	many	TRBJ1-2	CASSGTGGYGYTF	TGTGCCAGCAGTGGGACAGGGGGCTATGGCTACACCTTC
TRBD2	TRBV19	few	TRBJ2-1	CASSLLAGQYNEQFF	TGTGCCAGTAGTTTGCTAGCGGGGCAGTACAATGAGCAGTTCTTC
NA	TRBV7-9	NA	TRBJ1-1	CASSAKPTGSAFF	TGTGCCAGCAGCGCAAAACCCACAGGTAGCGCTTTCTTT
NA	TRBV3-1	few	TRBJ1-2	CASSHSTGSNYGYTF	TGTGCCAGCAGCCATTCAACAGGTTCTAACTATGGCTACACCTTC
TRBD1	TRBV7-9	many	TRBJ1-1	CASSPGNRGSGTEAFF	TGTGCCAGCAGCCCTGGGAACAGGGGGTCGGGGACTGAAGCTTTCTTT
NA	TRBV7-6	many	TRBJ2-5	CASIRRDRETQYF	TGTGCCAGCATCCGTAGGGATAGGGAGACCCAGTACTTC
TRBD2	TRBV19	few	TRBJ2-1	CASSTREDPYNEQFF	TGTGCCAGTAGTACGCGGGAGGACCCCTACAATGAGCAGTTCTTC
NA	TRBV19	many	TRBJ1-1	CASSMIEGTEAFF	TGTGCCAGTAGTATGATCGAGGGGACAGAAGCTTTCTTT
NA	TRBV29-1	NA	TRBJ2-7	CSVAPRKDEQYF	TGCAGCGTTGCACCGCGGAAGGACGAGCAGTACTTC
NA	TRBV7-2	many	TRBJ2-5	CASSDANQETQYF	TGTGCCAGCAGCGACGCGAACCAAGAGACCCAGTACTTC
NA	TRBV11-2	NA	TRBJ2-1	CASSPLVGTAWANEQFF	TGTGCCAGCAGCCCTCTAGTGGGGACGGCCTGGGCGAATGAGCAGTTCTTC
TRBD1	TRBV12-3/TRBV12-4	few	TRBJ1-2	CASSTLAGGGRGYTF	TGTGCCAGCAGCACCCTCGCAGGGGGAGGGAGGGGCTACACCTTC
TRBD1	TRBV19	many	TRBJ1-1	CASSSRTGGLYTEAFF	TGTGCCAGTAGTTCTCGTACAGGGGGCTTGTACACTGAAGCTTTCTTT
NA	TRBV20-1	NA	TRBJ1-5	CSARGSQPGLQPQHF	TGCAGTGCTAGAGGCAGTCAACCTGGCCTTCAGCCCCAGCATTTT